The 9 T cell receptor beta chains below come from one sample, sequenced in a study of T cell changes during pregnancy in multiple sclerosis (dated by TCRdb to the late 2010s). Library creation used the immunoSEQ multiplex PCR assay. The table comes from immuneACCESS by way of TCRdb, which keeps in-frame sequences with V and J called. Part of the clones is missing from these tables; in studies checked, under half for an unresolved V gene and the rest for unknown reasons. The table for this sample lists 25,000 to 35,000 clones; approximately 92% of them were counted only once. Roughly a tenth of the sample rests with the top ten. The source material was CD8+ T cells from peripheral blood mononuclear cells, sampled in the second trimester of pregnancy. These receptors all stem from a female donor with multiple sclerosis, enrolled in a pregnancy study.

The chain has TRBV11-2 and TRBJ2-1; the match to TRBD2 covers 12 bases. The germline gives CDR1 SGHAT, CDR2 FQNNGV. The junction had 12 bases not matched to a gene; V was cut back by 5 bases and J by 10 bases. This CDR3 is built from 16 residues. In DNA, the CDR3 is TGTGCCAGCAGCCGGACTAGCGGGGCGTCATTTGAAGAGCAGTTCTTC. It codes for CASSRTSGASFEEQFF.

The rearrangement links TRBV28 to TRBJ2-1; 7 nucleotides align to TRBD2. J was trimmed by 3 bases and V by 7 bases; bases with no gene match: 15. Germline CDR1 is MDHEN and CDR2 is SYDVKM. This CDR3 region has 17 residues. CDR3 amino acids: CASTSSFPREIYNEQFF. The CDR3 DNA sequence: TGTGCCAGCACCTCCTCCTTCCCGCGGGAGATCTACAATGAGCAGTTCTTC.

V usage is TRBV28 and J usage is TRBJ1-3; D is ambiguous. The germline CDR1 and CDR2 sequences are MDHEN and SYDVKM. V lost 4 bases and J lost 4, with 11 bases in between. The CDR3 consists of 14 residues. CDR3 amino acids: CASSSAAWGNTIYF. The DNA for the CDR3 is TGTGCCAGCAGTTCCGCGGCGTGGGGAAACACCATATATTTT.

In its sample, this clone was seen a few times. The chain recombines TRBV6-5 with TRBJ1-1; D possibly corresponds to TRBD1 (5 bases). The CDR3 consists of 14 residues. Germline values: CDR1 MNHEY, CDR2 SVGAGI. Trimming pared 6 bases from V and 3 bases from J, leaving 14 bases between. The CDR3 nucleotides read TGTGCCAGCAGCCCAGGCAGGGTTGACACTGAAGCTTTCTTT. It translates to CASSPGRVDTEAFF.

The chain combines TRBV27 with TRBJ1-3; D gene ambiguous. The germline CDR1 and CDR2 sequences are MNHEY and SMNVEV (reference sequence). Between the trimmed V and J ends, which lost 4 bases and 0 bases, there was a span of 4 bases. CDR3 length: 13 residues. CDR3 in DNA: TGTGCCAGCAGTTCCGGCTCTGGAAACACCATATATTTT. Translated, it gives CASSSGSGNTIYF.

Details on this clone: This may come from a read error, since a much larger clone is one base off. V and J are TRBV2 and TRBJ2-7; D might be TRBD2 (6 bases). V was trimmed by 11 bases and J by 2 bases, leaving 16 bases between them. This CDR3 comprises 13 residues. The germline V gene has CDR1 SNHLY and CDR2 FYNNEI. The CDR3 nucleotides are TGTGCCGGCCGGGAGTCCCGTCCCTACGAGCAGTACTTC. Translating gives CAGRESRPYEQYF.

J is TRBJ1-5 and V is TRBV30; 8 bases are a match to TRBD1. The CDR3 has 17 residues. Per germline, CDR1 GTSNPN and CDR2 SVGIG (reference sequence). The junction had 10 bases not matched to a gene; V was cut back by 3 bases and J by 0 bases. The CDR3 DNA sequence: TGTGCCTGGAGCCGGACAGGGCGGGGAAATAGCAATCAGCCCCAGCATTTT. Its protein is CAWSRTGRGNSNQPQHF.

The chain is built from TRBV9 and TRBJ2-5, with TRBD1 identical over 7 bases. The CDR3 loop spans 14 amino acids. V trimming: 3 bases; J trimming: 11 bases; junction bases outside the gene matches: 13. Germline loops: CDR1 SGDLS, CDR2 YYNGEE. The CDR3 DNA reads TGTGCCAGCAGCGACCACCGACAGGGTAGGGAGCAGTACTTC. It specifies CASSDHRQGREQYF. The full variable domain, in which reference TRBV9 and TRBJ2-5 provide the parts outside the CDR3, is DSGVTQTPKHLITATGQRVTLRCSPRSGDLSVYWYQQSLDQGLQFLIQYYNGEERAKGNILERFSAQQFPDLHSELNLSSLELGDSALYFCASSDHRQGREQYFGPGTRLLVL.

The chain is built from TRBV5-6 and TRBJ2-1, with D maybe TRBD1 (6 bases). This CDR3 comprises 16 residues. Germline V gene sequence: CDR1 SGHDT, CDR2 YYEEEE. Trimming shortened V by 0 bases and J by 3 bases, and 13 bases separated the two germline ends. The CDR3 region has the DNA TGTGCCAGCAGCTTGGGGGGGCCGGGTTTCTACAATGAGCAGTTCTTC. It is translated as CASSLGGPGFYNEQFF.